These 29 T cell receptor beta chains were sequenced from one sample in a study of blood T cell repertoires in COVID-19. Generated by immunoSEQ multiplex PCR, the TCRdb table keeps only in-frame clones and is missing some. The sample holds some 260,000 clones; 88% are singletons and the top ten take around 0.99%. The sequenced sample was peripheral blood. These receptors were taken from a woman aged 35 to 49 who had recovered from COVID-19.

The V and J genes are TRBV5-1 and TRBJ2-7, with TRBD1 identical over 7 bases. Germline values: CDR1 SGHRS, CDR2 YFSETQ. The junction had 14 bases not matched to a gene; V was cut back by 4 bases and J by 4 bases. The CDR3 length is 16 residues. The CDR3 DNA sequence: TGCGCCAGCAGCGCGGACAGCCAAGGGGGCACGTACGAGCAGTACTTC. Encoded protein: CASSADSQGGTYEQYF.

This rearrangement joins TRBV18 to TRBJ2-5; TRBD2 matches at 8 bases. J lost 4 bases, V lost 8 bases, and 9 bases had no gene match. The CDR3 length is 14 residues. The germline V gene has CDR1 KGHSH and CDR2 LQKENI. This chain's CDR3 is CASTLAGGRETQYF. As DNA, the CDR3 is TGTGCCAGCACCCTGGCGGGGGGCCGAGAGACCCAGTACTTC.

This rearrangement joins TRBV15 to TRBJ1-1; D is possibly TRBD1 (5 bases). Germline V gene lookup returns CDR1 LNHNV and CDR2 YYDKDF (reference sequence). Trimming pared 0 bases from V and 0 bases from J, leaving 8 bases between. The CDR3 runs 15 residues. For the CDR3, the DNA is TGTGCCACCAGCAGAGACAGGGCATTGAACACTGAAGCTTTCTTT. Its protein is CATSRDRALNTEAFF.

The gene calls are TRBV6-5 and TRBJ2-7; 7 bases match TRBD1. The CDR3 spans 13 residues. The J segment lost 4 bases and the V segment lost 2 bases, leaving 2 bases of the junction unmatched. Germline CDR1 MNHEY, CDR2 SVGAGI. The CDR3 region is CASSYGTVYEQYF. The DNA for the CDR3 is TGTGCCAGCAGTTACGGGACAGTTTACGAGCAGTACTTC.

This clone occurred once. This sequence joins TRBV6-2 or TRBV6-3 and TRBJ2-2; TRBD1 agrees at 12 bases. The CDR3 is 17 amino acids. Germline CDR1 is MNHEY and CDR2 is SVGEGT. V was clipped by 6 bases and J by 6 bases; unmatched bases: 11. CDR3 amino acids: CASSRPWDRGLSGELFF. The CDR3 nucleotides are TGTGCCAGCAGCCGGCCATGGGACAGGGGGCTGTCCGGGGAGCTGTTTTTT.

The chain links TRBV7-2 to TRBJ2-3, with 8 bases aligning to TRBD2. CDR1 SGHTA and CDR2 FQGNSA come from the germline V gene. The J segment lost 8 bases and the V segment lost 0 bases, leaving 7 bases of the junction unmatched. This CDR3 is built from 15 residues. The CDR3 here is CASSLAQAGGGTQYF. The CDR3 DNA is TGTGCCAGCAGCTTAGCGCAGGCGGGAGGAGGTACGCAGTATTTT.

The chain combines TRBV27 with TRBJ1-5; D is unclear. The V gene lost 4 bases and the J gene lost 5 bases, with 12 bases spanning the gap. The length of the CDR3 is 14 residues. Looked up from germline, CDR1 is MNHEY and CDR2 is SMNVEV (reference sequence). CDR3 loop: CASSYQSSYQPQHF. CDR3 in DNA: TGTGCCAGCAGTTACCAGTCTAGTTATCAGCCCCAGCATTTT.

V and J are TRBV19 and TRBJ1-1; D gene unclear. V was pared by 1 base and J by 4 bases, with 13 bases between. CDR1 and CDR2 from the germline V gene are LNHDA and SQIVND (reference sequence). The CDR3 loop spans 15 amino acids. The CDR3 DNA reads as TGTGCCAGTAGTATAGTTTTATTTGGAGGCACTGAAGCTTTCTTT. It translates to CASSIVLFGGTEAFF.

The CDR3 loop reads CSASGVAAPYEQYF. The CDR3 bases are TGCAGTGCTAGTGGGGTAGCGGCCCCCTACGAGCAGTACTTC. V gene TRBV20-1 combines with J gene TRBJ2-7; D is perhaps TRBD2 (6 bases). This CDR3 contains 14 residues. Trimming left V 3 bases short and J 2 bases short, with 14 bases between. Per the germline V gene, CDR1 is DFQATT and CDR2 is SNEGSKA (reference sequence).

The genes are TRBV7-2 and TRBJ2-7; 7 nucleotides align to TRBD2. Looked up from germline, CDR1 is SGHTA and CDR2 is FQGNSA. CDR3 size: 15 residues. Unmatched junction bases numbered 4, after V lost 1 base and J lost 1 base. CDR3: CASSLDGGGSYEQYF. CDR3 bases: TGTGCCAGCAGCTTAGACGGGGGAGGGTCCTACGAGCAGTACTTC.

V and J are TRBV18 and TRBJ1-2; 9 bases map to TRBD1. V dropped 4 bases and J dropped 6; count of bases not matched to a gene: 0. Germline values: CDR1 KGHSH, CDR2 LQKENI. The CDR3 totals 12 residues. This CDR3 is CASSRQGDGYTF. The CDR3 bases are TGTGCCAGCTCACGACAGGGGGATGGCTACACCTTC.

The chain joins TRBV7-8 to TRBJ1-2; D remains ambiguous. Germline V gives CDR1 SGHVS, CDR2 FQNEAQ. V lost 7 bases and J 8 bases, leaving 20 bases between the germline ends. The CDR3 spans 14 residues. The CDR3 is CASTFPGGLGGYTF. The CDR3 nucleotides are TGTGCCAGCACCTTTCCGGGAGGCCTGGGGGGCTACACCTTC.

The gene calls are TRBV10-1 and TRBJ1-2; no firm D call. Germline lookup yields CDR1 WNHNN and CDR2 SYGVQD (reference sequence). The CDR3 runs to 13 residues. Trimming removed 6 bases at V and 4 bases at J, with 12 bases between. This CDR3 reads CASSPRAGYGYTF. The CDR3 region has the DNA TGCGCCAGCAGCCCGAGGGCGGGCTATGGCTACACCTTC.

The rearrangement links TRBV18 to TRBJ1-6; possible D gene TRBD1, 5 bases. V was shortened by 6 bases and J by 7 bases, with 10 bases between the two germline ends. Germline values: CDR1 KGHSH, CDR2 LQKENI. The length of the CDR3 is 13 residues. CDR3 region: CASSNGGNSPLHF. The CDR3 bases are TGTGCCAGCTCCAACGGGGGGAATTCACCCCTCCACTTT.

CDR3 sequence reads: CASSAQGLAGVETQYF. The CDR3 DNA reads as TGCGCCAGCAGCGCCCAGGGACTAGCGGGAGTAGAGACCCAGTACTTC. The chain employs TRBV5-1 and TRBJ2-5, with 14 bases that match TRBD2. Germline V gene sequence: CDR1 SGHRS, CDR2 YFSETQ. The CDR3 runs to 16 residues. V was clipped by 4 bases and J by 4 bases; unmatched bases: 6.

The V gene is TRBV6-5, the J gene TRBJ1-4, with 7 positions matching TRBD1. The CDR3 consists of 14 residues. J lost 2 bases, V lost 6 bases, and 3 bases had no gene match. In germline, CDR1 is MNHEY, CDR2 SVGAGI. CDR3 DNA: TGTGCCAGCAGACCAGGGGGGACTAATGAAAAACTGTTTTTT. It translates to CASRPGGTNEKLFF.

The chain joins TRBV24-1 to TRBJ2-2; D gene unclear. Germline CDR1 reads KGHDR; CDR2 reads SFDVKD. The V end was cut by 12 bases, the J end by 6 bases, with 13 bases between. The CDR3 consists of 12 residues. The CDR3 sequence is CAPSRLAGELFF. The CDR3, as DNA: TGTGCCCCCTCTCGGTTGGCCGGGGAGCTGTTTTTT.

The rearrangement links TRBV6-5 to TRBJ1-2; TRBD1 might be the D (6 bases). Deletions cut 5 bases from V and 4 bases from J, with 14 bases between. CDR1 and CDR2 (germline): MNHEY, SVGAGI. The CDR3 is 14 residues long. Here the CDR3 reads CASSPDSTVYGYTF. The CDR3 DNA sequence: TGTGCCAGCAGTCCGGACAGCACCGTCTATGGCTACACCTTC.

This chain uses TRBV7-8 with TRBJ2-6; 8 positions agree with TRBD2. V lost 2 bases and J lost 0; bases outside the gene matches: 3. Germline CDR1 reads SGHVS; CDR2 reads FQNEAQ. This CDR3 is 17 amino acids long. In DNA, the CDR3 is TGTGCCAGCAGCTTATGGGCGGGGGGCTCTGGGGCCAACGTCCTGACTTTC. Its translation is CASSLWAGGSGANVLTF.

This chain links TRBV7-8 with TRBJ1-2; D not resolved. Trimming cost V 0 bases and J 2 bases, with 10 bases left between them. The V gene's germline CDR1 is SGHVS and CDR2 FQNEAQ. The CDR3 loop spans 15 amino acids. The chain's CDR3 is CASSLAGRVNYGYTF. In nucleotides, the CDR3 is TGTGCCAGCAGCTTAGCGGGGAGGGTCAACTATGGCTACACCTTC.

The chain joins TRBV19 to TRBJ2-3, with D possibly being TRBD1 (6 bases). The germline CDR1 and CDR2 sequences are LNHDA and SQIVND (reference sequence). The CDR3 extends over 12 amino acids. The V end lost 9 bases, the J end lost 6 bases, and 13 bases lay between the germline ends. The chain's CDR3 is CASRTERDTQYF. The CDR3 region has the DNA TGTGCCAGCCGGACAGAGAGGGATACGCAGTATTTT.

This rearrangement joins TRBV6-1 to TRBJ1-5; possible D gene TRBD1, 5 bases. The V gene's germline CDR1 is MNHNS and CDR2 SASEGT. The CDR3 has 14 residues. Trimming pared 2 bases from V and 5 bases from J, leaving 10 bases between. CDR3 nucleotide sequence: TGTGCCAGCAGTGAACGGGGGTTGGATCAGCCCCAGCATTTT. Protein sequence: CASSERGLDQPQHF.

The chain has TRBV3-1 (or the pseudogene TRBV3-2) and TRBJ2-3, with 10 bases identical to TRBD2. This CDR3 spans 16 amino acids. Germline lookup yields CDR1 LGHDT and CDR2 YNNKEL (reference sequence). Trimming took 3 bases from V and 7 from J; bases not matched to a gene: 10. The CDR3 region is CASSHGAVTSGYTQYF. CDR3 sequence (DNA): TGTGCCAGCAGCCACGGGGCCGTGACTAGCGGGTATACGCAGTATTTT.

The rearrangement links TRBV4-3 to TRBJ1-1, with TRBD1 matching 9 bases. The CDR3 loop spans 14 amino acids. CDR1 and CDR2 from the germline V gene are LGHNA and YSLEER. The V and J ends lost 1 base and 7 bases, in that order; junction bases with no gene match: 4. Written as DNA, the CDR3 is TGCGCCAGCAGCCAAGGACAGGGGGTGGGTGAAGCTTTCTTT. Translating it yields CASSQGQGVGEAFF.

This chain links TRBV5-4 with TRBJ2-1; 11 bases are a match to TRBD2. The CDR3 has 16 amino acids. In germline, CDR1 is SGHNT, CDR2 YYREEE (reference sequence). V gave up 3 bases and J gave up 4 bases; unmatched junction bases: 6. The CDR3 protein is CASSWGGTSGYNEQFF. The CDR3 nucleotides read TGTGCCAGCAGCTGGGGGGGGACTAGCGGATACAATGAGCAGTTCTTC.

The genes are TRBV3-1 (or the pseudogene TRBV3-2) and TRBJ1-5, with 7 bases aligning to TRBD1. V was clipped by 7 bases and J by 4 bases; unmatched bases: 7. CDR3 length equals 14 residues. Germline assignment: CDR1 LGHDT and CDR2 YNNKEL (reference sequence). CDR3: CASTQGGANQPQHF. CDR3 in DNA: TGTGCCAGCACCCAGGGGGGTGCTAATCAGCCCCAGCATTTT.

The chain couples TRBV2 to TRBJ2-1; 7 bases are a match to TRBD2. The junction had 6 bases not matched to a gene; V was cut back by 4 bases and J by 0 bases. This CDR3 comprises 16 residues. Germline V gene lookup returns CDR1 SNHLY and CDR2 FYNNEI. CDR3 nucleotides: TGTGCCAGCAGTGGGCTAGCGGTTAGCTCCTACAATGAGCAGTTCTTC. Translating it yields CASSGLAVSSYNEQFF.

The CDR3 sequence: CASSGTSGRAGTGELFF. CDR3 DNA sequence: TGTGCCAGCAGTGGGACTAGCGGGAGGGCGGGAACCGGGGAGCTGTTTTTT. This chain links TRBV6-1 with TRBJ2-2, with TRBD2 matching over 15 bases. This CDR3 spans 17 amino acids. CDR1 and CDR2 (germline): MNHNS, SASEGT. The V gene end was trimmed by 4 bases and the J gene end by 5 bases; junction bases not matched to a gene: 5.

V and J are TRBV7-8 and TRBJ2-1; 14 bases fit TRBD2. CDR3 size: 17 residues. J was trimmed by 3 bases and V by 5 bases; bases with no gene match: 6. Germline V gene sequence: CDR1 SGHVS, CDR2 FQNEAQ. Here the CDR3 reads CASSPRLAGGDYNEQFF. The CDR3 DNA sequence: TGTGCCAGCAGCCCGCGACTAGCGGGGGGGGACTACAATGAGCAGTTCTTC.